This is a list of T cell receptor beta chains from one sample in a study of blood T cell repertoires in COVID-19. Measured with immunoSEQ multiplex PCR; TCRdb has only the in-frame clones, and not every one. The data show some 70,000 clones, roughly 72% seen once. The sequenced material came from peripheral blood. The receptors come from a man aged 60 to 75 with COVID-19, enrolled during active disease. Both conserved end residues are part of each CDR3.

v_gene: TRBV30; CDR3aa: CAWSVTQEGEAFF
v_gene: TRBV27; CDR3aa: CASSWGDGNNEQFF
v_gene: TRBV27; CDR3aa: CASSLLAGTDTQYF
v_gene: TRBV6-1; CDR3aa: CASQGTAGSPLHF
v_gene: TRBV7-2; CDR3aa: CASSNPGQDTGELFF
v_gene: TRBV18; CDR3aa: CASSPRTGSDTQYF
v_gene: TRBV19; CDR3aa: CASSISYLGAHGYTF
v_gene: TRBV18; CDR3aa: CASSPAGNYEQYF
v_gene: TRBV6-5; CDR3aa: CASSKTGSYGYTF
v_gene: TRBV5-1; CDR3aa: CASSLAGERLFF
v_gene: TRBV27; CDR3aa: CASSPPGHTVNEQFF
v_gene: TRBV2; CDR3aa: CARGQNAYEQYF
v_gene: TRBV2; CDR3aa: CASSGSGTGFGYTF
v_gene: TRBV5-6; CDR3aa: CASGFRGGQETQYF
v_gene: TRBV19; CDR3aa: CASSPSTSGSHNEQFF
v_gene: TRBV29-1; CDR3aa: CSVGGQGQNIQYF
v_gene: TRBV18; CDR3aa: CASSPPGQIYEQYF
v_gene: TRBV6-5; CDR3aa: CASGTHYEQYF
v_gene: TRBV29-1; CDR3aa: CSVPGQGRNEKLFF
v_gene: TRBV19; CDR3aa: CASRTAGGQFF
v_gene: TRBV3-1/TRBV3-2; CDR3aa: CASSQVSGTRRGETQYF
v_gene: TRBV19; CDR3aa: CASSSHRDSGIDEQFF
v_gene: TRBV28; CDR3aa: CASSKPGQGTIEQYF
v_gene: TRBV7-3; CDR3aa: CASSPIGRDTEAFF
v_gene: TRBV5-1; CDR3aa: CASSLAGRSYGYTF
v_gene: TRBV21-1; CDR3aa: CAPTPVVPSPIRFF
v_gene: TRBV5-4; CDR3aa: CASSPDSGTPYGYTF
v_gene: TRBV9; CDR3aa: CASSVGLGGGRSSYNEQFF
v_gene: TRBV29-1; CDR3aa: CSVADRSNYGYTF
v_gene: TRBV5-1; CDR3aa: CASSLLGQHSYNEQFF
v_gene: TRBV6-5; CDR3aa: CASNRQGLGAYEQYF
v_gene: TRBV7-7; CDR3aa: CASSPNPGGETQYF
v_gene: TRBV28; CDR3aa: CASSSMGGNTDTQYF
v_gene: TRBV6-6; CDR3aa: CASSDTLGGTEAFF
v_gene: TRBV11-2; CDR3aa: CASSSRLAGGHEQFF
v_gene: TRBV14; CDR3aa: CASSQTEITDTQYF
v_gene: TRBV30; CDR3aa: CAWSVPGADTQYF
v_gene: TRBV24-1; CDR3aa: CATRSTGALSNEQFF
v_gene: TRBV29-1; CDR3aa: CSVEVAESGPYEQYF
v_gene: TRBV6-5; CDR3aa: CASSLQGGGSYGYTF
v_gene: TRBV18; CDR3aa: CASSGTGAGYEQYF
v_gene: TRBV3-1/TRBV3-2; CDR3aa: CASSQRSSGATGELFF
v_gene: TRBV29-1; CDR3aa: CSVLPYLTGGSYNEQFF
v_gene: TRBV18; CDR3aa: CASSPSDSTGYTF
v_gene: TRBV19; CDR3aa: CASSLTEDTQYF
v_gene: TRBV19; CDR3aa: CASSMGRNSYNEQFF
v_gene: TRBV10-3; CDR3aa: CATRLEGGTYEQYF
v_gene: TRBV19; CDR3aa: CASSYREETQYF
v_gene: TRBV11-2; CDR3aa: CASRTTGTSLGEQFF